One and the same sample provided the 19 T cell receptor beta chains below, sequenced in a study of T cells in narcolepsy (dated by TCRdb to about 2018). Library preparation used the immunoSEQ multiplex PCR assay. As stored in TCRdb, this immuneACCESS dataset retains in-frame rearrangements with V and J assigned. A fraction of the clones does not appear; measured against another copy, unresolved V genes explain less than half of the discrepancy, and the remainder lacks a known reason. Here the sample has about 35,000 clones; roughly four fifths occur a single time. Clones ranked in the top ten supply about 2.5% of the sample. What was sequenced was memory (CD45RA-) CD4+ T cells from blood. What the cell subset or site label conveys for this sample: memory T cells sorted ex vivo from peripheral blood. These receptor sequences come from a human donor in good health.

The chain links TRBV15 to TRBJ1-2, with D possibly TRBD1 on 6 matching bases. The CDR3 is 14 residues long. The germline V gene encodes CDR1 LNHNV and CDR2 YYDKDF (reference sequence). V was cut by 0 bases and J by 6 bases, with 11 bases left in between. The CDR3 reads CATSRDLSGDGYTF. CDR3 nucleotide sequence: TGTGCCACCAGCAGAGATTTATCAGGGGATGGCTACACCTTC.

The rearrangement links TRBV25-1 to TRBJ1-2; the D is unclear. Germline lookup yields CDR1 MGHDK and CDR2 SYGVNS. The CDR3 runs to 11 residues. V lost 5 bases to trimming and J lost 8 bases, with 9 bases between them. CDR3 DNA sequence: TGTGCCAGCAGTACCAACGGGGGCTACACCTTC. Its translation is CASSTNGGYTF.

This clone was picked up a small number of times. The V gene is TRBV14, the J gene TRBJ1-1, with 8 bases fitting TRBD1. The length of the CDR3 is 14 residues. CDR1 and CDR2 from the germline V gene are SGHDN and FVKESK. Trimming at V came to 6 bases and at J to 1 base, leaving 4 bases not matched to a gene. CDR3 residues: CASRGGTGNTEAFF. The CDR3 DNA is TGTGCCAGCAGGGGAGGGACAGGGAACACTGAAGCTTTCTTT.

The CDR3 loop is CASTSTGQGTYEQYF. The CDR3 DNA is TGTGCCAGCACCTCAACGGGACAGGGGACCTACGAGCAGTACTTC. This rearrangement joins TRBV6-1 to TRBJ2-7; 10 bases are a match to TRBD1. The CDR3 has 15 residues. The V and J ends lost 7 bases and 2 bases, in that order; junction bases with no gene match: 8. In germline, CDR1 is MNHNS, CDR2 SASEGT.

The CDR3: CAWSSNEKLFF. In nucleotides, the CDR3 is TGTGCCTGGAGCTCGAATGAAAAACTGTTTTTT. The chain has TRBV30 and TRBJ1-4; no firm D call. CDR3 length: 11 residues. Germline loops: CDR1 GTSNPN, CDR2 SVGIG (reference sequence). The V end was cut by 3 bases, the J end by 5 bases, with 4 bases between.

This clone has only a few counts. The rearrangement links TRBV9 to TRBJ2-7, with TRBD1 matching over 7 bases. The CDR3 runs 14 residues. CDR1 is SGDLS and CDR2 is YYNGEE in the germline V gene. The V segment lost 3 bases and the J segment 5 bases; nucleotides outside the gene matches: 8. The CDR3 DNA sequence: TGTGCCAGCAGCGCCCGGGACAGCTTTCACGAGCAGTACTTC. Encoded protein: CASSARDSFHEQYF.

V gene TRBV4-2 combines with J gene TRBJ2-1; 10 nucleotides agree with TRBD1. The length of the CDR3 is 15 residues. Losses at the gene ends were 0 bases for V and 7 bases for J; bases not matched to a gene: 3. Looked up from germline, CDR1 is LGHNA and CDR2 is YNFKEQ. DNA for the CDR3: TGTGCCAGCAGCCAAGAGGGACAGGGGCCAAATGAGCAGTTCTTC. Translated: CASSQEGQGPNEQFF.

The chain carries TRBV7-8 and TRBJ2-1, with D tentatively TRBD2 (5 bases). Germline V CDR1 and CDR2: SGHVS, FQNEAQ. The CDR3 is 15 amino acids. V lost 3 bases, J lost 1 base, and 10 bases lay in between. The CDR3 DNA reads as TGTGCCAGCAGCTTCTCAACGGGGTCCTACAATGAGCAGTTCTTC. Protein product: CASSFSTGSYNEQFF.

This clone was counted between two and nine times. The J gene is TRBJ1-2, the V gene TRBV2; 9 positions match TRBD1. This CDR3 has 13 amino acids. Germline V CDR1 and CDR2: SNHLY, FYNNEI. V was clipped by 6 bases and J by 7 bases; unmatched bases: 6. The CDR3 DNA reads as TGTGCCAGCAGCCCGGGACAGGGAGGTGGCTACACCTTC. This translates into CASSPGQGGGYTF.

The CDR3 sequence is CASSLVSGGPEAFF. The CDR3 bases are TGTGCCAGCAGCCTAGTATCAGGGGGCCCTGAAGCTTTCTTT. The V and J genes are TRBV7-9 and TRBJ1-1; 8 bases are shared with TRBD1. V shed 5 bases and J 6 bases; nucleotides not matched to a gene: 8. The germline V gene encodes CDR1 SEHNR and CDR2 FQNEAQ (reference sequence). CDR3 size: 14 residues.

V is TRBV6-4 and J is TRBJ2-3, with TRBD2 matching over 10 bases. This CDR3 is built from 16 residues. V shed 0 bases and J 6 bases; nucleotides not matched to a gene: 6. Germline assignment: CDR1 MRHNA and CDR2 SNTAGT. CDR3: CASSDSAGTSADTQYF. In DNA form, the CDR3 reads TGTGCCAGCAGTGACTCGGCGGGGACTAGCGCCGATACGCAGTATTTT.

V and J are TRBV27 and TRBJ1-4, with 8 bases aligning to TRBD1. The CDR3 sequence is 14 residues long. Germline lookup yields CDR1 MNHEY and CDR2 SMNVEV (reference sequence). Trimming cost V 10 bases and J 3 bases; bases outside gene matches: 7. The CDR3 here is CATKVGQANEKLFF. CDR3 nucleotide sequence: TGTGCCACAAAAGTGGGACAGGCTAATGAAAAACTGTTTTTT. The full variable domain, in which reference TRBV27 and TRBJ1-4 provide the parts outside the CDR3, is EAQVTQNPRYLITVTGKKLTVTCSQNMNHEYMSWYRQDPGLGLRQIYYSMNVEVTDKGDVPEGYKVSRKEKRNFPLILESPSPNQTSLYFCATKVGQANEKLFFGSGTQLSVL.

This rearrangement joins TRBV4-1 to TRBJ2-5; 11 bases are a match to TRBD2. Looked up from germline, CDR1 is MGHRA and CDR2 is YSYEKL. Trimming removed 0 bases from V and 4 bases from J; junction bases left unmatched: 7. The CDR3 covers 17 residues. The CDR3 here is CASSQEASGGPGETQYF. The CDR3 nucleotides are TGCGCCAGCAGCCAAGAGGCTAGCGGGGGGCCGGGAGAGACCCAGTACTTC.

The chain combines TRBV9 with TRBJ2-7; 7 nucleotides line up with TRBD1. Germline V gives CDR1 SGDLS, CDR2 YYNGEE. V lost 4 bases to trimming and J lost 6 bases; unmatched junction nucleotides: 22. This CDR3 is 18 amino acids long. CDR3 loop: CASSPPSSAGKGAGEQYF. The DNA of the CDR3 is TGTGCCAGCAGCCCCCCTAGTAGCGCCGGGAAGGGGGCTGGCGAGCAGTACTTC. The full variable domain, rest sourced from reference TRBV9 and TRBJ2-7, is DSGVTQTPKHLITATGQRVTLRCSPRSGDLSVYWYQQSLDQGLQFLIQYYNGEERAKGNILERFSAQQFPDLHSELNLSSLELGDSALYFCASSPPSSAGKGAGEQYFGPGTRLTVT.

This chain connects TRBV7-6 to TRBJ2-3; no reliable D call. The CDR3 runs 16 residues. The germline V gene has CDR1 SGHVS and CDR2 FNYEAQ. V shed 0 bases and J shed 1 base, with 11 bases lying between them. This CDR3 reads CASSLAGFSGTDTQYF. CDR3 DNA: TGTGCCAGCAGCTTAGCCGGCTTCAGCGGCACAGATACGCAGTATTTT.

J is TRBJ2-5 and V is TRBV19; a weak D match, TRBD2 (6 bases). The germline V gene has CDR1 LNHDA and CDR2 SQIVND (reference sequence). This CDR3 is built from 13 residues. V was clipped by 5 bases and J by 3 bases, with 10 bases between them. The CDR3, as DNA: TGTGCCAGTAGTGGGGGACTTAAAGAGACCCAGTACTTC. This encodes CASSGGLKETQYF.

This clone was detected a few times. The chain recombines TRBV7-8 with TRBJ1-5, with D possibly TRBD1 on 6 matching bases. Germline V gives CDR1 SGHVS, CDR2 FQNEAQ. This CDR3 region has 16 residues. Trimming cost V 6 bases and J 0 bases, with 15 bases left between them. CDR3 DNA sequence: TGTGCCAGCAGGGGGGGGCGCGGGAATAGCAATCAGCCCCAGCATTTT. Its protein product is CASRGGRGNSNQPQHF.

The chain is built from TRBV7-2 and TRBJ2-7, with 7 bases matching TRBD2. CDR1 and CDR2 from the germline V gene are SGHTA and FQGNSA. The CDR3 covers 14 residues. V lost 5 bases to trimming and J lost 2 bases; unmatched junction nucleotides: 6. The CDR3 DNA follows: TGTGCCAGCAGCCCATCGGGGGGAGCCTACGAGCAGTACTTC. This codes for CASSPSGGAYEQYF. Full variable domain (remainder filled in from reference TRBV7-2 and TRBJ2-7): GAGVSQSPSNKVTEKGKDVELRCDPISGHTALYWYRQSLGQGLEFLIYFQGNSAPDKSGLPSDRFSAERTGGSVSTLTIQRTQQEDSAVYLCASSPSGGAYEQYFGPGTRLTVT.

V gene TRBV9 combines with J gene TRBJ1-3, with D perhaps TRBD1 (5 bases). The V end lost 0 bases, the J end lost 2 bases, and 9 bases lay between the germline ends. CDR3 size: 15 residues. CDR1 and CDR2 (germline): SGDLS, YYNGEE. CDR3 DNA: TGTGCCAGCAGCGTAGAAGGGACCCCTGGAAACACCATATATTTT. Its protein is CASSVEGTPGNTIYF.